Below are 29 T cell receptor beta chains sequenced from a single sample in a study of shared clonotypes between healthy human individuals. Repertoires were generated with immunoSEQ multiplex PCR, while TCRdb's copy carries only in-frame clones and drops some. The data show roughly 2,500,000 clones, with roughly 93% seen just once and about 0.39% held by the top ten. The sequenced sample consisted of naive CD4+ T cells from PBMCs. Subset meaning: CD45RA+ positively selected. Receptors were obtained from a man aged 18 to 29 in good health. Some clones in this sample may be carry-over from other donors' samples.

In DNA form, the CDR3 reads TGTGCCAGCAGGTTGGGGGGGAGCTCCTACAATGAGCAGTTCTTC. Translation gives CASRLGGSSYNEQFF. The chain is built from TRBV6-5 and TRBJ2-1; TRBD2 aligns across 7 bases. From germline, CDR1 is MNHEY and CDR2 SVGAGI. The V segment lost 6 bases and the J segment 0 bases; nucleotides outside the gene matches: 5. The CDR3 is 15 amino acids.

A note on this clone: The sample has other DNA sequences that encode this CDR3 too. The V and J genes are TRBV5-1 and TRBJ1-2, with no clear D. Trimming stripped 0 bases from V and 8 bases from J, with 8 bases between. The CDR3 loop spans 12 amino acids. Per the germline V gene, CDR1 is SGHRS and CDR2 is YFSETQ. CDR3 region: CASSLAREGYTF. For the CDR3, the DNA is TGCGCCAGCAGCTTGGCCCGGGAAGGCTACACCTTC.

A note on this clone: The sample holds other DNA sequences that translate to the same CDR3. The CDR3 loop is CASSLGQGTQPQHF. The CDR3 region has the DNA TGTGCCAGCAGCCTTGGACAGGGCACTCAGCCCCAGCATTTT. The chain is built from TRBV28 and TRBJ1-5, with 8 bases lining up with TRBD1. Unmatched junction bases numbered 7, after V lost 6 bases and J lost 6 bases. The germline V gene encodes CDR1 MDHEN and CDR2 SYDVKM. The CDR3 runs 14 residues.

On this clone: This same CDR3 is encoded by further DNA sequences in the sample. The J gene is TRBJ1-5, the V gene TRBV30, with 8 bases identical to TRBD1. The CDR3 sequence is 14 residues long. The J segment lost 6 bases and the V segment lost 1 base, leaving 5 bases of the junction unmatched. The germline CDR1 and CDR2 sequences are GTSNPN and SVGIG (reference sequence). CDR3 in amino acids: CAWSAGGAGQPQHF. Here the CDR3 DNA reads TGTGCCTGGAGTGCAGGGGGCGCGGGTCAGCCCCAGCATTTT.

The chain recombines TRBV7-8 with TRBJ1-2, with D tentatively TRBD1 (5 bases). Germline CDR1 reads SGHVS; CDR2 reads FQNEAQ. This CDR3 has 14 residues. Trimming took off 5 bases at V and 8 bases at J, with 18 bases between the two ends. CDR3 coding DNA: TGTGCCAGCAGCCCGGGTACCCAGGGAAGGGGCTACACCTTC. Its translation: CASSPGTQGRGYTF.

The gene calls are TRBV27 and TRBJ1-1, with D possibly matching TRBD1 (5 bases). This CDR3 is 13 amino acids long. With 5 bases removed from V and 5 bases from J, the gap between germline ends came to 12 bases. Germline V gives CDR1 MNHEY, CDR2 SMNVEV (reference sequence). The CDR3 region has the DNA TGTGCCAGCAGTCCCGCAAAGGGGACTGAAGCTTTCTTT. Translating it yields CASSPAKGTEAFF.

This chain links TRBV9 with TRBJ1-1, with TRBD1 matching over 9 bases. J was trimmed by 6 bases and V by 3 bases; bases with no gene match: 9. Looked up from germline, CDR1 is SGDLS and CDR2 is YYNGEE. The CDR3 is 15 amino acids. CDR3 sequence reads: CASSGGGQGVSEAFF. The CDR3 nucleotides are TGTGCCAGCAGCGGCGGGGGACAGGGTGTTTCTGAAGCTTTCTTT.

The gene calls are TRBV4-1 and TRBJ2-3; 9 bases fit TRBD2. This CDR3 has 15 residues. Germline trimming cut 3 bases from V and 4 bases from J; bases unmatched to any gene: 5. Germline V gives CDR1 MGHRA, CDR2 YSYEKL. As DNA, the CDR3 is TGCGCCAGCAGCCAGCGGGAGGGCGGCGCAGATACGCAGTATTTT. Protein sequence: CASSQREGGADTQYF.

V gene TRBV28 combines with J gene TRBJ2-1; D may be TRBD1 (6 bases). V shed 6 bases and J shed 7 bases, with 16 bases lying between them. Germline CDR1 and CDR2: MDHEN and SYDVKM. The CDR3 has 14 residues. This CDR3 is CASSLGHLRNEQFF. The CDR3 DNA reads as TGTGCCAGCAGCCTGGGACACCTTAGGAATGAGCAGTTCTTC.

The V call is TRBV18, the J call TRBJ2-5, with 10 positions matching TRBD2. CDR1 KGHSH and CDR2 LQKENI come from the germline V gene. Trimming at V came to 2 bases and at J to 5 bases, leaving 5 bases not matched to a gene. The CDR3 totals 15 residues. CDR3 amino acids: CASSPGLAGAETQYF. In nucleotides, the CDR3 is TGTGCCAGCTCACCAGGGCTAGCGGGAGCGGAGACCCAGTACTTC.

The V gene is TRBV7-2, the J gene TRBJ2-2; D unclear. Trimming took off 1 base at V and 5 bases at J, with 11 bases between the two ends. The V gene's germline CDR1 is SGHTA and CDR2 FQGNSA. The CDR3 is made up of 15 amino acids. The CDR3: CASSLEPYLTGELFF. In DNA, the CDR3 is TGTGCCAGCAGCTTAGAGCCTTATTTAACCGGGGAGCTGTTTTTT.

V gene TRBV7-9 combines with J gene TRBJ2-7, with D perhaps being TRBD1 or TRBD2 (5 bases each). This CDR3 is 14 amino acids long. V gave up 5 bases and J gave up 5 bases, with 16 bases separating them. Germline V gene sequence: CDR1 SEHNR, CDR2 FQNEAQ (reference sequence). The CDR3 sequence is CASSLGTSPNEQYF. The CDR3 region has the DNA TGTGCCAGCAGCCTCGGGACCTCCCCCAACGAGCAGTACTTC.

This chain links TRBV6-1 with TRBJ2-1; 13 positions match TRBD2. CDR1 is MNHNS, CDR2 SASEGT, per germline. This CDR3 has 16 amino acids. The ends lost 4 bases at V and 6 bases at J; junction bases unmatched: 6. The CDR3 sequence is CASSAAGTSGVNEQFF. CDR3 bases: TGTGCCAGCAGTGCCGCCGGGACTAGCGGGGTCAATGAGCAGTTCTTC.

The chain recombines TRBV7-2 with TRBJ2-2; 14 nucleotides align to TRBD2. Germline trimming cut 3 bases from V and 7 bases from J; bases unmatched to any gene: 7. The CDR3 is 17 amino acids. The germline V gene encodes CDR1 SGHTA and CDR2 FQGNSA. DNA for the CDR3: TGTGCCAGCAGCTTCACCGGGACTAGCGGGAGTGTCGGGGAGCTGTTTTTT. This encodes CASSFTGTSGSVGELFF.

This rearrangement joins TRBV28 to TRBJ2-3; TRBD1 agrees at 11 bases. This CDR3 comprises 15 residues. CDR1 is MDHEN, CDR2 SYDVKM, per germline. V trimming: 6 bases; J trimming: 3 bases; junction bases outside the gene matches: 5. CDR3 loop: CASRGTGGATDTQYF. CDR3 sequence (DNA): TGTGCCAGCAGGGGGACAGGGGGTGCGACAGATACGCAGTATTTT.

V usage is TRBV5-1 and J usage is TRBJ1-4; D remains unclear. Germline V gene data show CDR1 as SGHRS and CDR2 as YFSETQ. The CDR3 is 12 amino acids. V dropped 3 bases and J dropped 7 bases, with 7 bases sitting between them. CDR3 region: CASSWAGEKLFF. The CDR3, as DNA: TGCGCCAGCAGCTGGGCGGGTGAAAAACTGTTTTTT.

This chain's CDR3 is CAISESKVFARGEQYF. The DNA of the CDR3 is TGTGCCATCAGTGAGTCCAAGGTGTTCGCGAGAGGCGAGCAGTACTTC. The V gene is TRBV10-3, the J gene TRBJ2-7; D not certain. The germline V and J ends were trimmed by 0 bases and 6 bases, with 18 bases remaining between them. CDR1 and CDR2 from the germline V gene are ENHRY and SYGVKD. The CDR3 extends over 16 amino acids.

The chain uses TRBV15 and TRBJ2-5, with D perhaps TRBD1 (5 bases). Germline V gene data show CDR1 as LNHNV and CDR2 as YYDKDF (reference sequence). Trimming cost V 6 bases and J 5 bases, with 16 bases left between them. The length of the CDR3 is 14 residues. CDR3 sequence: CATSVGAWDETQYF. The CDR3 region has the DNA TGTGCCACCAGTGTAGGGGCGTGGGATGAGACCCAGTACTTC.

The CDR3 coding sequence is TGTGCCAGCAGTTCCCCCCCTGCGTACAATGAGCAGTTCTTC. It translates to CASSSPPAYNEQFF. The chain is built from TRBV28 and TRBJ2-1; D is ambiguous. Trimming cost V 4 bases and J 4 bases, with 11 bases left between them. This CDR3 region has 14 residues. CDR1 is MDHEN and CDR2 is SYDVKM in the germline V gene.

A note on this clone: Other nucleotide sequences from this sample produce the same CDR3. The V call is TRBV5-1, the J call TRBJ1-5; no reliable D call. Germline V lookup: CDR1 SGHRS, CDR2 YFSETQ. The V end was cut by 0 bases, the J end by 0 bases, with 4 bases between. The CDR3 extends over 14 amino acids. The CDR3 loop is CASSLDYSNQPQHF. For the CDR3, the DNA is TGCGCCAGCAGCTTGGATTATAGCAATCAGCCCCAGCATTTT.

The chain combines TRBV28 with TRBJ2-7; D not resolved. Trimming pared 4 bases from V and 7 bases from J, leaving 8 bases between. The germline gives CDR1 MDHEN, CDR2 SYDVKM. This CDR3 has 11 amino acids. CDR3 protein: CASSSPQEQYF. In DNA, the CDR3 is TGTGCCAGCAGTTCCCCCCAGGAGCAGTACTTC.

This chain joins TRBV18 and TRBJ2-1, with a tentative D call TRBD2 (5 bases). V lost 1 base to trimming and J lost 7 bases, with 17 bases between them. The CDR3 is 16 amino acids. Germline V CDR1 and CDR2: KGHSH, LQKENI. The CDR3 DNA is TGTGCCAGCTCACCACGAAGCGGAGGAGTAAGTAATGAGCAGTTCTTC. Residues: CASSPRSGGVSNEQFF. The variable domain in full, with the rest retrieved from reference TRBV18 and TRBJ2-1, is NAGVMQNPRHLVRRRGQEARLRCSPMKGHSHVYWYRQLPEEGLKFMVYLQKENIIDESGMPKERFSAEFPKEGPSILRIQQVVRGDSAAYFCASSPRSGGVSNEQFFGPGTRLTVL.

As for this clone: This sample includes further DNA sequences coding for the same CDR3. The CDR3: CASSLGTSGNYEQYF. The DNA for the CDR3 is TGTGCCAGCAGCTTAGGGACTAGCGGGAACTACGAGCAGTACTTC. J is TRBJ2-7 and V is TRBV11-3; 12 nucleotides match TRBD2. Trimming took 1 base from V and 3 from J; bases not matched to a gene: 1. The CDR3 consists of 15 residues. The germline CDR1 and CDR2 sequences are SGHNT and YENEEA. The entire variable domain, with the rest obtained from reference TRBV11-3 and TRBJ2-7, is as follows: EAGVVQSPRYKIIEKKQPVAFWCNPISGHNTLYWYLQNLGQGPELLIRYENEEAVDDSQLPKDRFSAERLKGVDSTLKIQPAELGDSAVYLCASSLGTSGNYEQYFGPGTRLTVT.

J is TRBJ2-1 and V is TRBV15; D call uncertain. From germline, CDR1 is LNHNV and CDR2 YYDKDF (reference sequence). The CDR3 sequence is 11 residues long. Trimming took 1 base from V and 7 from J, leaving 2 bases between them. The CDR3 DNA reads TGTGCCACCAGCAGAGCGAATGAGCAGTTCTTC. This sequence encodes CATSRANEQFF.

The chain employs TRBV28 and TRBJ1-1; unclear D gene. V was cut by 6 bases and J by 2 bases, with 7 bases left in between. The V gene's germline CDR1 is MDHEN and CDR2 SYDVKM. This CDR3 has 12 amino acids. CDR3 protein: CASSHVNTEAFF. CDR3 sequence (DNA): TGTGCCAGCAGCCATGTAAACACTGAAGCTTTCTTT.

The chain links TRBV27 to TRBJ2-6; tentatively, D is TRBD1 (5 bases). The CDR3 is made up of 16 amino acids. Trimming removed 2 bases at V and 0 bases at J, with 8 bases between. Germline V gives CDR1 MNHEY, CDR2 SMNVEV (reference sequence). CDR3 residues: CASSLRGTSGANVLTF. The CDR3 nucleotides read TGTGCCAGCAGTTTAAGGGGTACCTCTGGGGCCAACGTCCTGACTTTC.

This clone was seen only once. The J gene is TRBJ2-7, the V gene TRBV11-3; D is ambiguous. The V end was cut by 2 bases, the J end by 9 bases, with 11 bases between. The CDR3 spans 12 residues. The germline gives CDR1 SGHNT, CDR2 YENEEA. The CDR3 DNA reads TGTGCCAGCAGCTTACCCGACTCTCTGCAGTACTTC. The encoded protein is CASSLPDSLQYF. Together with reference TRBV11-3 and TRBJ2-7, the CDR3 gives the full variable domain: EAGVVQSPRYKIIEKKQPVAFWCNPISGHNTLYWYLQNLGQGPELLIRYENEEAVDDSQLPKDRFSAERLKGVDSTLKIQPAELGDSAVYLCASSLPDSLQYFGPGTRLTVT.

The chain links TRBV28 to TRBJ2-5; TRBD1 aligns across 9 bases. The CDR3 spans 15 residues. CDR1 is MDHEN and CDR2 is SYDVKM in the germline V gene. The junction had 8 bases not matched to a gene; V was cut back by 5 bases and J by 4 bases. The CDR3 DNA reads as TGTGCCAGCAGTATTCCCAGGACAGGGGCAGAGACCCAGTACTTC. The encoded protein is CASSIPRTGAETQYF.

This clone was recorded once. The chain links TRBV27 to TRBJ1-4, with TRBD1 matching over 9 bases. CDR1 and CDR2 from the germline V gene are MNHEY and SMNVEV (reference sequence). This CDR3 is 16 amino acids long. Trimming removed 4 bases from V and 5 bases from J; junction bases left unmatched: 8. In DNA, the CDR3 is TGTGCCAGCAGTTACCTACGGGGGACAGGGAATGAAAAACTGTTTTTT. Protein sequence: CASSYLRGTGNEKLFF.